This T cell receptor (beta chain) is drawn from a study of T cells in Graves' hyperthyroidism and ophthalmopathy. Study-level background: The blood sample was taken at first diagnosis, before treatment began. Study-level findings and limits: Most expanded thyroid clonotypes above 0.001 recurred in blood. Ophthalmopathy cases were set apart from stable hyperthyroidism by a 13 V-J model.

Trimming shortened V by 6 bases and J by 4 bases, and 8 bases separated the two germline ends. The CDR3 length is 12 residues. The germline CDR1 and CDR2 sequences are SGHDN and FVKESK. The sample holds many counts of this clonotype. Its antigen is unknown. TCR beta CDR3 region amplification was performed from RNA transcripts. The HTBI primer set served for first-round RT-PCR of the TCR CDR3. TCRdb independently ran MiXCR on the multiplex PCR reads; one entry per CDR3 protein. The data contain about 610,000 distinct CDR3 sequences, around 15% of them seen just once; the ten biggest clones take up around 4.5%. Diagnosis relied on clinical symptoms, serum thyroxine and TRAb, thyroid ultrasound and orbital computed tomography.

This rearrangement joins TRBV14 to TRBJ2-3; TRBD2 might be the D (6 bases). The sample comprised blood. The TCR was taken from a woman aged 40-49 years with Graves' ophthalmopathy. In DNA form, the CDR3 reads TGTGCCAGCAGTGGACTACCAGATACGCAGTATTTT. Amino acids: CASSGLPDTQYF.